Below, 11 T cell receptor beta chains from the same sample are listed, as sequenced in a study of T cell changes during pregnancy in multiple sclerosis. Clones were read by immunoSEQ multiplex PCR, and TCRdb kept only the in-frame ones, dropping some. The sample has about 100,000 clones; approximately 90% are singletons. The source material was peripheral blood, sampled in the second trimester of pregnancy. Receptors originate from a female donor in good health, enrolled as a control in a pregnancy study.

In regard to this clone: In the same sample, other DNA sequences code for this CDR3. The chain uses TRBV5-1 and TRBJ2-5, with D tentatively TRBD2 (5 bases). The V gene's germline CDR1 is SGHRS and CDR2 YFSETQ. CDR3 length: 13 amino acids. V was pared by 0 bases and J by 5 bases, with 8 bases between. The CDR3 DNA sequence: TGCGCCAGCAGCTTGGGCGGAGGCGAGACCCAGTACTTC. Protein: CASSLGGGETQYF.

The rearrangement uses TRBV6-4 and TRBJ2-1; 7 nucleotides match TRBD2. The CDR3 is 15 amino acids. Germline V gene sequence: CDR1 MRHNA, CDR2 SNTAGT. With 3 bases clipped from V and 8 bases from J, the junction kept 10 bases outside the gene matches. The CDR3 here is CASSEASGEWDEQFF. CDR3 bases: TGTGCCAGCAGTGAAGCCAGCGGGGAGTGGGATGAGCAGTTCTTC.

The chain recombines TRBV16 with TRBJ1-3, with D possibly matching TRBD1 (6 bases). CDR3 length: 17 residues. Germline V gives CDR1 KGHSY, CDR2 FQNENV. V was shortened by 2 bases and J by 0 bases, with 14 bases between the two germline ends. The CDR3 coding sequence is TGTGCCAGCAGCCAAACTCATACAGGGAGCTCTGGAAACACCATATATTTT. Protein sequence: CASSQTHTGSSGNTIYF.

CDR3 bases: TGTGCCAGTACCAGCGGGGGACCTTACAATGAGCAGTTCTTC. Translation: CASTSGGPYNEQFF. J is TRBJ2-1 and V is TRBV19; 8 nucleotides line up with TRBD2. The CDR3 is 14 residues long. V lost 7 bases and J lost 4; bases outside the gene matches: 6. Germline CDR1 and CDR2: LNHDA and SQIVND (reference sequence).

The CDR3 region is CASSSWGAGEQFF. The CDR3, as DNA: TGTGCCAGCAGCTCATGGGGCGCTGGAGAGCAGTTCTTC. The J gene is TRBJ2-1, the V gene TRBV5-5; the D gene is possibly TRBD1 (5 bases). There are 13 residues in the CDR3. CDR1 is SGHKS and CDR2 is YYEKEE in the germline V gene (reference sequence). The V gene lost 3 bases and the J gene lost 10 bases, with 14 bases spanning the gap.

This rearrangement joins TRBV7-9 to TRBJ2-3, with D possibly matching TRBD1 (6 bases). This CDR3 has 15 amino acids. Germline values: CDR1 SEHNR, CDR2 FQNEAQ (reference sequence). Trimming took 6 bases from V and 0 from J, leaving 13 bases between them. This chain's CDR3 is CASSLRQASTDTQYF. Written as DNA, the CDR3 is TGTGCCAGCAGTCTTCGACAGGCCAGCACAGATACGCAGTATTTT.

The chain couples TRBV18 to TRBJ2-5; unclear D gene. The CDR3 spans 12 residues. CDR1 is KGHSH, CDR2 LQKENI, per germline. Trimming shortened V by 2 bases and J by 5 bases, and 6 bases separated the two germline ends. The CDR3 DNA is TGTGCCAGCTCACCATACGCGGAGACCCAGTACTTC. This encodes CASSPYAETQYF.

This clone occurred once. The CDR3, as DNA: TGTGCCAGCTCACCAATGGACACAAGCAATCAGCCCCAGCATTTT. Encoded protein: CASSPMDTSNQPQHF. The V call is TRBV18, the J call TRBJ1-5; D is possibly TRBD1 (5 bases). Deletions cut 2 bases from V and 1 base from J, with 9 bases between. Germline CDR1 KGHSH, CDR2 LQKENI. The CDR3 is 15 amino acids.

The table lists this clone with a count of one. The genes are TRBV28 and TRBJ1-1; 8 nucleotides align to TRBD1. Germline values: CDR1 MDHEN, CDR2 SYDVKM. Losses at the gene ends were 8 bases for V and 6 bases for J; bases not matched to a gene: 5. This CDR3 has 12 residues. The CDR3 loop is CASSTGGPEAFF. The CDR3 DNA reads as TGTGCCAGCTCCACAGGGGGACCTGAAGCTTTCTTT.

The rearrangement uses TRBV6-5 and TRBJ2-6; weak D call: TRBD2 (6 bases). Trimming cost V 8 bases and J 5 bases, with 16 bases left between them. The CDR3 spans 15 residues. Germline CDR1 and CDR2: MNHEY and SVGAGI. The CDR3 is CASSNGGARANVLTF. The CDR3, as DNA: TGTGCCAGCTCCAACGGCGGGGCTAGGGCCAACGTCCTGACTTTC.

This chain joins TRBV7-2 and TRBJ2-5, with TRBD1 as a possible D gene (6 bases). The CDR3 runs to 15 residues. Germline CDR1 is SGHTA and CDR2 is FQGNSA. Trimming pared 5 bases from V and 5 bases from J, leaving 18 bases between. The CDR3, as DNA: TGTGCCAGCAGCCCCCAACAGGGCCCCCGGGAGACCCAGTACTTC. This encodes CASSPQQGPRETQYF.